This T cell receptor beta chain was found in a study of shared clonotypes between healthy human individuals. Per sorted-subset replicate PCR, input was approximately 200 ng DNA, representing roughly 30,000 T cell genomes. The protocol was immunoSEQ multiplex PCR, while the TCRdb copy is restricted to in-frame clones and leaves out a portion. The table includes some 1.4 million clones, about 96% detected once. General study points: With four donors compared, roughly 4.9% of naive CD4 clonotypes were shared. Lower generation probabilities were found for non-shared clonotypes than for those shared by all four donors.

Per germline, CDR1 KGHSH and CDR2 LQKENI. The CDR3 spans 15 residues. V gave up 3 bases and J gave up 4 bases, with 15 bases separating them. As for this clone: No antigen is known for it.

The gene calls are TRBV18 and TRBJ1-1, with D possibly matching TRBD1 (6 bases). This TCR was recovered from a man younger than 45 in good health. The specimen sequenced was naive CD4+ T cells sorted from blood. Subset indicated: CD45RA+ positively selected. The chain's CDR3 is CASSPQGRGGTEAFF. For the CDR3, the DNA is TGTGCCAGCTCACCTCAGGGCAGGGGTGGCACTGAAGCTTTCTTT. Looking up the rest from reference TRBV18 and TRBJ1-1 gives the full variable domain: NAGVMQNPRHLVRRRGQEARLRCSPMKGHSHVYWYRQLPEEGLKFMVYLQKENIIDESGMPKERFSAEFPKEGPSILRIQQVVRGDSAAYFCASSPQGRGGTEAFFGQGTRLTVV.